One and the same sample provided the 16 T cell receptor beta chains below, sequenced in a study of beta chain features in type 1 diabetes (dated by TCRdb to 2016 to 2019). The library was obtained by the immunoSEQ multiplex PCR assay. The High Capacity cDNA Reverse Transcription Kit was used to reverse transcribe all of the isolated RNA, meaning that expressed TCRB transcripts were what got sequenced. The table was pulled from immuneACCESS by TCRdb, which kept in-frame rearrangements only. Such tables lose some clones; where checked, under half of the loss comes from unresolved V genes, and the rest has no known cause. For this sample there are about 900,000 clones; 17% appear just once. About 0.02% of the sample rests with the top ten. What was sequenced was naive CD4+ T cells from blood. This sample's cell subset or site label indicates: true naive CD4+ T cells. The source of these receptors is a woman aged 18-29 years in good health.

This chain uses TRBV15 with TRBJ1-1; maybe TRBD1 (5 bases). Germline assignment: CDR1 LNHNV and CDR2 YYDKDF (reference sequence). The CDR3 totals 14 residues. V lost 1 base and J 4 bases, leaving 10 bases between the germline ends. The CDR3 protein is CATSRGQLITEAFF. The CDR3 region has the DNA TGTGCCACCAGCAGAGGACAGTTAATCACTGAAGCTTTCTTT.

V is TRBV27 and J is TRBJ2-7; 8 nucleotides line up with TRBD1. The germline gives CDR1 MNHEY, CDR2 SMNVEV (reference sequence). The CDR3 has 15 amino acids. The V and J ends lost 7 bases and 4 bases, in that order; junction bases with no gene match: 12. DNA for the CDR3: TGTGCCAGCACTCCCCGCGGACAGGGAAATTACGAGCAGTACTTC. It translates to CASTPRGQGNYEQYF.

This clone was found a few times. The CDR3 bases are TGTGCCAGCAGCAAGGACAGGGGCTATGGCTACACCTTC. As protein: CASSKDRGYGYTF. The genes are TRBV7-9 and TRBJ1-2; 9 bases are shared with TRBD1. Losses at the gene ends were 5 bases for V and 4 bases for J; bases not matched to a gene: 2. The germline CDR1 and CDR2 sequences are SEHNR and FQNEAQ (reference sequence). The CDR3 loop spans 13 amino acids.

Only a few counts were recorded for this clone. V gene TRBV10-2 combines with J gene TRBJ2-2; D gene unclear. The CDR3 runs 14 residues. Germline lookup yields CDR1 WSHSY and CDR2 SAAADI. Trimming left V 4 bases short and J 8 bases short, with 14 bases between. For the CDR3, the DNA is TGCGCCAGCAGTGGATCCTCCCATGGGGGGGAGCTGTTTTTT. Protein product: CASSGSSHGGELFF.

This chain uses TRBV28 with TRBJ2-5; unclear D gene. CDR1 MDHEN and CDR2 SYDVKM come from the germline V gene. CDR3 size: 15 residues. V lost 2 bases and J 2 bases, leaving 12 bases between the germline ends. In DNA form, the CDR3 reads TGTGCCAGCAGTTTAAGACGGATCATACAAGAGACCCAGTACTTC. Protein sequence: CASSLRRIIQETQYF. Together with reference TRBV28 and TRBJ2-5, the CDR3 gives the full variable domain: DVKVTQSSRYLVKRTGEKVFLECVQDMDHENMFWYRQDPGLGLRLIYFSYDVKMKEKGDIPEGYSVSREKKERFSLILESASTNQTSMYLCASSLRRIIQETQYFGPGTRLLVL.

This clone was seen only a few times. This chain connects TRBV11-2 to TRBJ2-7, with TRBD1 matching 9 bases. The CDR3 runs 15 residues. The trim removed 2 bases at V and 5 bases at J, leaving 7 bases unmatched. Germline CDR1 is SGHAT and CDR2 is FQNNGV. CDR3 in amino acids: CASSLTGTGQHEQYF. The CDR3 bases are TGTGCCAGCAGCTTAACCGGGACAGGGCAACACGAGCAGTACTTC.

This clone was counted a few times. The V gene is TRBV2, the J gene TRBJ1-5; TRBD1 aligns across 8 bases. Germline V gene data show CDR1 as SNHLY and CDR2 as FYNNEI. Trimming removed 5 bases from V and 1 base from J; junction bases left unmatched: 7. The CDR3 consists of 16 residues. CDR3 sequence (DNA): TGTGCCAGCAGTCCCCAGGGGGCGGGGAGCAATCAGCCCCAGCATTTT. Its translation is CASSPQGAGSNQPQHF.

The chain has TRBV7-2 and TRBJ2-3; the match to TRBD2 covers 7 bases. After removal of 3 bases from V and 3 bases from J, the junction contained 6 bases not matched to a gene. The CDR3 is 15 amino acids. The germline CDR1 and CDR2 sequences are SGHTA and FQGNSA. CDR3 sequence reads: CASSFRLAGTDTQYF. The CDR3 DNA reads TGTGCCAGCAGCTTTAGGTTAGCGGGTACAGATACGCAGTATTTT.

The sample holds a few counts of this clone. V is TRBV28 and J is TRBJ2-5, with a weak D call TRBD1 (7 bases). The CDR3 is 15 residues long. Trimming left V 1 base short and J 5 bases short, with 14 bases between. Germline values: CDR1 MDHEN, CDR2 SYDVKM. Here the CDR3 reads CASSLLEGAIETQYF. CDR3 nucleotides: TGTGCCAGCAGTTTATTGGAGGGGGCAATTGAGACCCAGTACTTC.

The V call is TRBV4-2, the J call TRBJ2-1; 10 bases match TRBD2. The germline gives CDR1 LGHNA, CDR2 YNFKEQ. This CDR3 has 19 amino acids. Germline trimming cut 4 bases from V and 5 bases from J; bases unmatched to any gene: 17. CDR3 DNA sequence: TGTGCCAGCAGCCGCGATGAGGTGGATAGCGGGAGGTTTAACAATGAGCAGTTCTTC. Protein sequence: CASSRDEVDSGRFNNEQFF.

In this sample, this clone turned up a few times. The rearrangement joins TRBV18 to TRBJ1-5, with D possibly TRBD1 on 5 matching bases. This CDR3 is built from 16 residues. The germline V gene has CDR1 KGHSH and CDR2 LQKENI. Between the trimmed V and J ends, which lost 3 bases and 3 bases, there was a span of 15 bases. The CDR3 sequence: CASSPGVGANNQPQHF. CDR3 sequence (DNA): TGTGCCAGCTCACCCGGGGTAGGGGCGAACAATCAGCCCCAGCATTTT.

This clone has more than one count but fewer than ten. The rearrangement uses TRBV27 and TRBJ1-5, with D perhaps matching TRBD1 (6 bases). The CDR3 totals 14 residues. Trimming removed 4 bases from V and 4 bases from J, with 11 bases in between. CDR1 and CDR2 (germline): MNHEY, SMNVEV (reference sequence). The CDR3 loop is CASSSRTENQPQHF. The DNA for the CDR3 is TGTGCCAGCAGTTCTAGGACAGAAAATCAGCCCCAGCATTTT.

The chain is built from TRBV11-2 and TRBJ1-1, with D perhaps matching TRBD1 (6 bases). Germline V lookup: CDR1 SGHAT, CDR2 FQNNGV. V was trimmed by 5 bases and J by 12 bases, leaving 19 bases between them. The CDR3 loop spans 13 amino acids. CDR3 sequence (DNA): TGTGCCAGCAGCCACCCCGGGGGGCGACGATCTTTCTTT. Residues: CASSHPGGRRSFF.

The chain links TRBV2 to TRBJ2-1, with unresolved D. Germline-derived CDR1 and CDR2 are SNHLY and FYNNEI. V was pared by 6 bases and J by 13 bases, with 16 bases between. This CDR3 is built from 12 residues. CDR3 sequence (DNA): TGTGCCAGCAGCCCCTCCGGCGCGGCCCAGTTCTTC. Translating gives CASSPSGAAQFF.

V is TRBV5-1 and J is TRBJ1-1; D is unresolved. CDR3 length: 13 residues. The germline V gene encodes CDR1 SGHRS and CDR2 YFSETQ. Deletions cut 3 bases from V and 0 bases from J, with 6 bases between. The CDR3 nucleotides read TGCGCCAGCAGCTCGTCCGTGAACACTGAAGCTTTCTTT. This codes for CASSSSVNTEAFF.

This clone occurred a few times. Other DNA sequences in this specimen translate into the identical CDR3. The chain uses TRBV20-1 and TRBJ2-3; the D is unclear. CDR3 size: 11 residues. CDR1 and CDR2 from the germline V gene are DFQATT and SNEGSKA (reference sequence). Deletions cut 3 bases from V and 4 bases from J, with 5 bases between. CDR3 in amino acids: CSASSPDTQYF. Written as DNA, the CDR3 is TGCAGTGCTAGTAGCCCAGATACGCAGTATTTT.